These 30 T cell receptor beta chains came from one sample sequenced in a study of cytomegalovirus exposure and HLA in healthy donors. Both 60 Vbeta primers and 13 Jbeta primers went into the PCR. The method was immunoSEQ multiplex PCR; TCRdb's version includes in-frame clones alone and lacks a portion of them. The sample lists 150,000 to 200,000 clones; about 79% were seen once. Sequences were obtained from PBMCs. These receptors all stem from a woman in her forties or fifties in good health and CMV-seronegative.

This clone was recorded once. V usage is TRBV11-3 and J usage is TRBJ2-5; D unresolved. The assigned J gene may be wrong: the sequence end matches TRBJ2-7 better. CDR1 and CDR2 (germline): SGHNT, YENEEA. This CDR3 contains 13 residues. The CDR3 DNA is TGTGCCAGCAGCTTTGACTTAACCTCCGAGCAGTACTTC. Translated, it gives CASSFDLTSEQYF.

The V call is TRBV28, the J call TRBJ2-3; D ambiguous. CDR1 and CDR2 from the germline V gene are MDHEN and SYDVKM. V was cut by 2 bases and J by 0 bases, with 9 bases left in between. CDR3 length: 15 amino acids. This chain's CDR3 is CASSLVPQSTDTQYF. The CDR3 DNA follows: TGTGCCAGCAGTTTAGTCCCCCAAAGCACAGATACGCAGTATTTT. The variable domain in full, completed from reference TRBV28 and TRBJ2-3, reads DVKVTQSSRYLVKRTGEKVFLECVQDMDHENMFWYRQDPGLGLRLIYFSYDVKMKEKGDIPEGYSVSREKKERFSLILESASTNQTSMYLCASSLVPQSTDTQYFGPGTRLTVL.

This sequence joins TRBV11-2 and TRBJ2-3, with D perhaps TRBD2 (6 bases). Germline V gene data show CDR1 as SGHAT and CDR2 as FQNNGV. V was shortened by 2 bases and J by 4 bases, with 13 bases between the two germline ends. The CDR3 loop spans 15 amino acids. The CDR3 reads CASSLHGSGADTQYF. In DNA, the CDR3 is TGTGCCAGCAGCTTACACGGGAGCGGCGCAGATACGCAGTATTTT.

This chain connects TRBV5-6 to TRBJ2-7; D is possibly TRBD2 (6 bases). Germline lookup yields CDR1 SGHDT and CDR2 YYEEEE. V was clipped by 0 bases and J by 1 base, with 14 bases between them. This CDR3 has 16 residues. The CDR3 DNA is TGTGCCAGCAGCTTGGGGGCTCGGGGAGGATCCTACGAGCAGTACTTC. This gives the protein CASSLGARGGSYEQYF.

The CDR3 here is CASGYTQGHYEQYF. The CDR3 DNA sequence: TGTGCCAGCGGTTACACGCAGGGGCATTACGAGCAGTACTTC. The chain combines TRBV28 with TRBJ2-7, with D perhaps matching TRBD1 (6 bases). The CDR3 is 14 amino acids. V was trimmed by 8 bases and J by 4 bases, leaving 18 bases between them. Germline lookup yields CDR1 MDHEN and CDR2 SYDVKM.

The genes are TRBV4-3 and TRBJ2-3; perhaps TRBD1 as D (5 bases). This CDR3 comprises 15 residues. CDR1 LGHNA and CDR2 YSLEER come from the germline V gene. Trimming left V 4 bases short and J 4 bases short, with 15 bases between. CDR3 amino acids: CASSPDWGFPDTQYF. In DNA, the CDR3 is TGCGCCAGCAGCCCAGATTGGGGCTTCCCAGATACGCAGTATTTT.

The chain recombines TRBV30 with TRBJ1-1; tentative D call: TRBD1 (5 bases). Trimming took 1 base from V and 3 from J, leaving 9 bases between them. Germline CDR1 is GTSNPN and CDR2 is SVGIG (reference sequence). CDR3 length: 13 amino acids. The CDR3, as DNA: TGTGCCTGGAGTGAAGCAGGGCACACTGAAGCTTTCTTT. This encodes CAWSEAGHTEAFF.

The chain joins TRBV5-4 to TRBJ1-2, with D possibly TRBD1 on 6 matching bases. The CDR3 has 13 residues. Germline V gene sequence: CDR1 SGHNT, CDR2 YYREEE (reference sequence). The V end was cut by 2 bases, the J end by 6 bases, with 11 bases between. CDR3 residues: CASSFQGSNGYTF. The CDR3 DNA follows: TGTGCCAGCAGCTTTCAGGGGTCCAATGGCTACACCTTC.

The chain uses TRBV6-6 and TRBJ1-1; weak D call: TRBD1 (5 bases). The CDR3 runs to 15 residues. V lost 6 bases, J lost 2 bases, and 16 bases lay in between. Looked up from germline, CDR1 is MNHNY and CDR2 is SVGAGI (reference sequence). The CDR3 sequence is CASRSQGISNTEAFF. Here the CDR3 DNA reads TGTGCCAGCAGATCGCAGGGAATCTCAAACACTGAAGCTTTCTTT.

The chain uses TRBV27 and TRBJ1-2; 9 nucleotides align to TRBD1. Germline V lookup: CDR1 MNHEY, CDR2 SMNVEV (reference sequence). After removal of 3 bases from V and 6 bases from J, the junction contained 5 bases not matched to a gene. The CDR3 has 14 residues. CDR3 sequence reads: CASSFGTGQNGYTF. As DNA, the CDR3 is TGTGCCAGCAGTTTTGGGACAGGGCAGAATGGCTACACCTTC.

This clone was observed a single time. The rearrangement links TRBV29-1 to TRBJ1-5; TRBD1 matches 7 bases. CDR3 length: 15 amino acids. Germline CDR1 and CDR2: SQVTM and ANQGSEA. The V gene end was trimmed by 4 bases and the J gene end by 1 base; junction bases not matched to a gene: 7. The CDR3 loop reads CSVVLVQGSNQPQHF. CDR3 nucleotides: TGCAGCGTTGTCTTGGTACAGGGGAGCAATCAGCCCCAGCATTTT.

J is TRBJ2-2 and V is TRBV28, with TRBD1 matching 8 bases. V was clipped by 6 bases and J by 5 bases; unmatched bases: 8. The germline CDR1 and CDR2 sequences are MDHEN and SYDVKM. The CDR3 sequence is 15 residues long. CDR3 bases: TGTGCCAGCAGACCCGGGACAGGCGCGACCGGGGAGCTGTTTTTT. It codes for CASRPGTGATGELFF. Full variable domain (remainder filled in from reference TRBV28 and TRBJ2-2): DVKVTQSSRYLVKRTGEKVFLECVQDMDHENMFWYRQDPGLGLRLIYFSYDVKMKEKGDIPEGYSVSREKKERFSLILESASTNQTSMYLCASRPGTGATGELFFGEGSRLTVL.

This sequence joins TRBV5-1 and TRBJ2-7, with D uncertain. CDR3 length: 13 amino acids. Germline CDR1 reads SGHRS; CDR2 reads YFSETQ. The V and J ends lost 0 bases and 4 bases respectively, with 8 bases between them. CDR3 loop: CASSLEPLYEQYF. As DNA, the CDR3 is TGCGCCAGCAGCTTGGAGCCCCTATACGAGCAGTACTTC.

This chain uses TRBV5-6 with TRBJ1-1; D remains unclear. Germline CDR1 and CDR2: SGHDT and YYEEEE. CDR3 length: 16 amino acids. The V gene lost 4 bases and the J gene lost 3 bases, with 19 bases spanning the gap. CDR3 bases: TGTGCCAGCAGCCCTACCGAACGACCGAGGGACACTGAAGCTTTCTTT. Protein sequence: CASSPTERPRDTEAFF.

The chain couples TRBV4-1 to TRBJ1-2, with D possibly TRBD1 on 5 matching bases. There are 14 residues in the CDR3. CDR1 and CDR2 (germline): MGHRA, YSYEKL. Trimming left V 5 bases short and J 2 bases short, with 12 bases between. The CDR3 loop reads CASSVPGGNYGYTF. The CDR3 DNA is TGCGCCAGCAGCGTTCCGGGGGGGAACTATGGCTACACCTTC.

The chain uses TRBV19 and TRBJ1-3, with D unresolved. This CDR3 spans 14 amino acids. Trimming removed 1 base at V and 2 bases at J, with 6 bases between. Germline V gene lookup returns CDR1 LNHDA and CDR2 SQIVND (reference sequence). The CDR3 reads CASSIVFTGNTIYF. CDR3 nucleotide sequence: TGTGCCAGTAGTATAGTGTTCACTGGAAACACCATATATTTT.

The rearrangement uses TRBV5-5 and TRBJ1-1; D may be TRBD1 (6 bases). Trimming pared 7 bases from V and 0 bases from J, leaving 13 bases between. Germline CDR1 reads SGHKS; CDR2 reads YYEKEE (reference sequence). CDR3 length: 14 residues. CDR3 coding DNA: TGTGCCAGCGCGAGCGGGACAATGAACACTGAAGCTTTCTTT. Amino acids: CASASGTMNTEAFF. Supplemented by reference TRBV5-5 and TRBJ1-1, the full variable domain reads DAGVTQSPTHLIKTRGQQVTLRCSPISGHKSVSWYQQVLGQGPQFIFQYYEKEERGRGNFPDRFSARQFPNYSSELNVNALLLGDSALYLCASASGTMNTEAFFGQGTRLTVV.

The chain couples TRBV6-6 to TRBJ2-5; 10 bases are a match to TRBD1. The ends lost 6 bases at V and 5 bases at J; junction bases unmatched: 9. CDR1 and CDR2 from the germline V gene are MNHNY and SVGAGI (reference sequence). The CDR3 length is 15 residues. CDR3 DNA sequence: TGTGCCAGCAGGAAGGACAGGGGGGAAATGGAGACCCAGTACTTC. This sequence encodes CASRKDRGEMETQYF.

A few counts support this clone. This chain joins TRBV7-2 and TRBJ1-6; no definite D call. Germline values: CDR1 SGHTA, CDR2 FQGNSA. The length of the CDR3 is 15 residues. V gave up 1 base and J gave up 10 bases, with 14 bases separating them. The CDR3 sequence is CASSLVSLGDSPLHF. In DNA, the CDR3 is TGTGCCAGCAGCTTAGTCAGCCTAGGAGACTCACCCCTCCACTTT.

This chain joins TRBV28 and TRBJ1-4; maybe TRBD1 (5 bases). Germline V lookup: CDR1 MDHEN, CDR2 SYDVKM. There are 13 residues in the CDR3. V dropped 3 bases and J dropped 11 bases, with 13 bases sitting between them. Here the CDR3 DNA reads TGTGCCAGCAGTTTGCCAGGGTCGGGTAAACTGTTTTTT. Protein product: CASSLPGSGKLFF.

The rearrangement links TRBV19 to TRBJ1-2; 9 nucleotides line up with TRBD1. Trimming cost V 6 bases and J 5 bases; bases outside gene matches: 13. This CDR3 spans 16 amino acids. Germline V CDR1 and CDR2: LNHDA, SQIVND (reference sequence). CDR3 loop: CASRNLGTGRGYGYTF. CDR3 DNA: TGTGCCAGTAGAAACCTAGGGACAGGGAGAGGGTATGGCTACACCTTC.

The chain uses TRBV20-1 and TRBJ2-7, with D possibly being TRBD1 (5 bases). CDR1 and CDR2 from the germline V gene are DFQATT and SNEGSKA (reference sequence). V was clipped by 6 bases and J by 6 bases, with 12 bases between them. CDR3 length: 11 amino acids. The CDR3 loop is CSASRGAEQYF. The CDR3 DNA sequence: TGCAGTGCCAGTAGGGGTGCCGAGCAGTACTTC.

The rearrangement joins TRBV30 to TRBJ2-5, with a tentative D call TRBD1 (5 bases). Germline V gene lookup returns CDR1 GTSNPN and CDR2 SVGIG (reference sequence). This CDR3 has 13 residues. Trimming took 5 bases from V and 5 from J, leaving 15 bases between them. The chain's CDR3 is CAWVRARAETQYF. In DNA, the CDR3 is TGTGCCTGGGTCAGGGCCCGGGCGGAGACCCAGTACTTC.

The gene calls are TRBV19 and TRBJ1-1, with D perhaps TRBD1 (5 bases). The CDR3 consists of 14 residues. V lost 5 bases to trimming and J lost 5 bases, with 15 bases between them. Germline assignment: CDR1 LNHDA and CDR2 SQIVND (reference sequence). CDR3 residues: CASSGAYAETEAFF. In nucleotides, the CDR3 is TGTGCCAGTAGTGGGGCTTATGCTGAAACTGAAGCTTTCTTT.

This chain joins TRBV7-9 and TRBJ1-4, with D perhaps matching TRBD1 (6 bases). Germline V gene lookup returns CDR1 SEHNR and CDR2 FQNEAQ (reference sequence). Trimming removed 8 bases at V and 4 bases at J, with 14 bases between. The CDR3 contains 14 residues. The CDR3 DNA sequence: TGTGCCAGCTCTGAAAAGGGGGTTAATGAAAAACTGTTTTTT. This gives the protein CASSEKGVNEKLFF.

The chain employs TRBV4-1 and TRBJ2-5; 9 bases match TRBD1. The J call may be in error: the DNA end matches TRBJ2-7 better. The CDR3 has 15 residues. Germline CDR1 MGHRA, CDR2 YSYEKL. The CDR3 protein is CASSQDNRGLYEQYF. CDR3 bases: TGCGCCAGCAGCCAAGATAACAGGGGGCTTTACGAGCAGTACTTC.

The V call is TRBV4-2, the J call TRBJ2-1; TRBD2 is a possible D gene (5 bases). From germline, CDR1 is LGHNA and CDR2 YNFKEQ. The V end was cut by 0 bases, the J end by 10 bases, with 16 bases between. This CDR3 region has 15 residues. The CDR3 spells CASSQERRVEVEQFF. CDR3 nucleotides: TGTGCCAGCAGCCAAGAGCGCCGGGTGGAGGTAGAGCAGTTCTTC.

The genes are TRBV6-5 and TRBJ2-1; a weak D match, TRBD1 (6 bases). Germline CDR1 and CDR2: MNHEY and SVGAGI. The CDR3 is made up of 13 amino acids. The V end lost 6 bases, the J end lost 9 bases, and 15 bases lay between the germline ends. The CDR3 here is CASRTSRGREQFF. The DNA of the CDR3 is TGTGCCAGCAGAACCAGCAGGGGTCGTGAGCAGTTCTTC.

This clone was found a few times. This rearrangement joins TRBV6-5 to TRBJ1-6; D gene ambiguous. The germline gives CDR1 MNHEY, CDR2 SVGAGI. This CDR3 has 14 amino acids. The V end lost 5 bases, the J end lost 8 bases, and 13 bases lay between the germline ends. In nucleotides, the CDR3 is TGTGCCAGCAGTGACTGGGCCCTTGATTCACCCCTCCACTTT. Translation gives CASSDWALDSPLHF.

The chain couples TRBV7-2 to TRBJ2-1; 11 nucleotides match TRBD2. V was clipped by 1 base and J by 8 bases; unmatched bases: 7. This CDR3 has 16 amino acids. The germline V gene has CDR1 SGHTA and CDR2 FQGNSA. DNA for the CDR3: TGTGCCAGCAGCTTAGGTCTACTAGCGGGAGTGGATGAGCAGTTCTTC. Translated, it gives CASSLGLLAGVDEQFF.